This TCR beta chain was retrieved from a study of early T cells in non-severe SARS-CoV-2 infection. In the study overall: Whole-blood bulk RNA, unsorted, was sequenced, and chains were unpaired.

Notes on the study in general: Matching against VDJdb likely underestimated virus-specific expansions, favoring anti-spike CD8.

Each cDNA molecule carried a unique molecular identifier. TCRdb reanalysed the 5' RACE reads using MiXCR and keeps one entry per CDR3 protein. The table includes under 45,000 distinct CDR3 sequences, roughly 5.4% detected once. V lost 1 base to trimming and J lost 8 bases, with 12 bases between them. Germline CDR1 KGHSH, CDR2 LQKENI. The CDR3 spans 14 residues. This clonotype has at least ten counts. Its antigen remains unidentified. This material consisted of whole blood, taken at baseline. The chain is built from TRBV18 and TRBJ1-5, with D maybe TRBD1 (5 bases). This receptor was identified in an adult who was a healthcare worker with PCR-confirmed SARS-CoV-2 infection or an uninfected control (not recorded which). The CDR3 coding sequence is TGTGCCAGCTCACCACTTGACGGGGCCGAGCCCCAGCATTTT. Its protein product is CASSPLDGAEPQHF.